This paragraph covers one T cell receptor (beta chain) sequence. The antigen remains undetermined. These data belong to a study of T-cell memory formation after mild COVID-19. The V end was cut by 1 base, the J end by 1 base, with 8 bases between. This CDR3 comprises 14 residues. CDR1 is SGDLS, CDR2 YYNGEE, per germline. Each CDR3 protein gets one entry after TCRdb re-called the 5' RACE reads with MiXCR. The data contain roughly 130,000 distinct CDR3 sequences, over 15% of them singletons. Findings and limits, study-wide: Second-wave clones peaking on day 37 lacked confirmed SARS-CoV-2 specificity. Pre-infection memory contained some responding clones, which suggested that cross-reactive memory had joined.

The TCR sequence derives from a man aged 18 to 29 who had mild COVID-19 (a few samples of this study predate the infection). Cell type and time point are not known. The rearrangement uses TRBV9 and TRBJ2-5; D not certain. The sequencing sample was made of PBMCs or a T cell subset sorted from them (not recorded which). This CDR3 is CASSVMGSQETQYF. The CDR3 DNA sequence: TGTGCCAGCAGCGTAATGGGAAGCCAAGAGACCCAGTACTTC.